This TCR beta chain originates from a study of blood T cell repertoires in COVID-19. The overall study: From the United States, Italy and Spain came samples of acute and convalescent COVID-19. T cells, B-cell-depleted T cells, or PBMCs supplied cDNA or gDNA.

There are 14 residues in the CDR3. V shed 0 bases and J shed 2 bases, with 9 bases lying between them. Germline V gene data show CDR1 as SGDLS and CDR2 as YYNGEE. Methods used by the authors: By means of reference gene primer amplification, nucleated cell counts were estimated. TCRdb's table, derived via immunoSEQ multiplex PCR, lists solely in-frame clones and lacks some. The V and J calls and the clone size are those of that table, but D and trimming were determined from the DNA. The sample records 85,000 to 120,000 clones, about 90% being singletons. The rearrangement links TRBV9 to TRBJ2-7; a weak D match, TRBD2 (5 bases). Sequenced: peripheral blood. The receptor was derived from a man aged 18 to 29 with acute or convalescent COVID-19. The chain's CDR3 is CASSVGAGPYEQYF. The CDR3 DNA reads as TGTGCCAGCAGCGTAGGTGCGGGTCCCTACGAGCAGTACTTC. The variable domain in full, with the rest retrieved from reference TRBV9 and TRBJ2-7, is DSGVTQTPKHLITATGQRVTLRCSPRSGDLSVYWYQQSLDQGLQFLIQYYNGEERAKGNILERFSAQQFPDLHSELNLSSLELGDSALYFCASSVGAGPYEQYFGPGTRLTVT.